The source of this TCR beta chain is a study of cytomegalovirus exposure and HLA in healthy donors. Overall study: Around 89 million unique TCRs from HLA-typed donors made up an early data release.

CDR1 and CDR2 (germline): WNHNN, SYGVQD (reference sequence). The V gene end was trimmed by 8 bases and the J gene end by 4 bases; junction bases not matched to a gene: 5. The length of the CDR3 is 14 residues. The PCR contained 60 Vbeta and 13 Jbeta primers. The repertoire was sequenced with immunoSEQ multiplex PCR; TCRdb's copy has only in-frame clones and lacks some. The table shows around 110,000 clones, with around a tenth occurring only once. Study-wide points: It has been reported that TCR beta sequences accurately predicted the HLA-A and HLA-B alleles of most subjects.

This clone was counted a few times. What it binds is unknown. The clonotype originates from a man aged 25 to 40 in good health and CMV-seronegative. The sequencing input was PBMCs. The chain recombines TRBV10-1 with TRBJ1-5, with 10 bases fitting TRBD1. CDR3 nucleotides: TGCGCCAGCTATCGGGGACAGGGGAATCAGCCCCAGCATTTT. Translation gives CASYRGQGNQPQHF.